This T cell receptor (beta chain) was documented in a study of T-cell memory formation after mild COVID-19. Overall study findings and caveats: Clones contracting over day 15 to 85 were CD4/CD8 balanced, with later expanders leaning CD4+.

The 5'RACE method, run with constant-segment primers, produced TCR alpha and TCR beta cDNA libraries (carrying sample barcodes and UMIs). TCRdb analysed the 5' RACE reads with MiXCR anew, one entry per CDR3 protein. The sample holds some 150,000 distinct CDR3 sequences; 14% are singletons and the top ten take around 28%. This clonotype turned up a few times. Its antigen is unknown. The CDR3 loop spans 16 amino acids. Germline V gives CDR1 SGHKS, CDR2 YYEKEE (reference sequence). The ends lost 4 bases at V and 7 bases at J; junction bases unmatched: 12. V usage is TRBV5-5 and J usage is TRBJ2-7; 12 nucleotides align to TRBD1. The sample was PBMCs or a T cell subset sorted from them (not recorded which). This receptor was identified in an adult woman who had mild COVID-19 (a few samples of this study predate the infection). Cell type and time point are not known. The CDR3 is CASSGDRGPPSGEQYF. DNA of the CDR3: TGTGCCAGCAGCGGGGACAGGGGGCCTCCTTCCGGGGAGCAGTACTTC.